The rows below give T cell receptor beta chains drawn from one sample of a study of blood T cells in healthy people across ages. TCRdb called the 5' RACE reads again in MiXCR, with one record for every CDR3 protein. The sample lists more than 650,000 distinct CDR3 sequences, 53% occurring once. The specimen was blood. The receptors here all came from an elderly man in good health. The CDR3 runs from the conserved cysteine through the conserved F or W. The order of the fields is J gene, V gene, clone size, D gene, CDR3 protein, CDR3 DNA. D genes are given only for firm matches. Rows give clone size only sometimes, using once, few, many, or a class for an expanded clone.

J gene: TRBJ2-1
V gene: TRBV3-1
clone size: -
D gene: TRBD2
CDR3 protein: CASSPPGLASYQQFF
CDR3 DNA: TGTGCCAGCAGTCCCCCGGGACTAGCGAGCTACCAACAGTTCTTC

J gene: TRBJ2-1
V gene: TRBV20-1
clone size: -
D gene: -
CDR3 protein: CSASVQAYNEQFF
CDR3 DNA: TGCAGTGCTAGTGTGCAGGCCTACAATGAGCAGTTCTTC

J gene: TRBJ1-1
V gene: TRBV6-2/TRBV6-3
clone size: few
D gene: -
CDR3 protein: CASSYTQGGITEAFF
CDR3 DNA: TGTGCCAGCAGTTACACACAGGGCGGTATTACTGAAGCTTTCTTT

J gene: TRBJ2-3
V gene: TRBV12-3/TRBV12-4
clone size: -
D gene: -
CDR3 protein: CASTPRPGRYAYF
CDR3 DNA: TGTGCCAGCACCCCTCGTCCAGGGAGATACGCGTATTTT

J gene: TRBJ2-7
V gene: TRBV18
clone size: -
D gene: TRBD2
CDR3 protein: CASSPTGTSGARRNYEQYF
CDR3 DNA: TGTGCCAGCTCACCGACCGGGACTAGCGGGGCAAGGCGGAACTACGAGCAGTACTTC

J gene: TRBJ1-4
V gene: TRBV13
clone size: -
D gene: -
CDR3 protein: CASSKKGIDREKLFF
CDR3 DNA: TGTGCCAGCAGTAAAAAAGGGATAGATAGGGAAAAACTGTTTTTT

J gene: TRBJ1-1
V gene: TRBV12-3/TRBV12-4
clone size: -
D gene: -
CDR3 protein: CASSPISEAFF
CDR3 DNA: TGTGCCAGCAGCCCGATTTCGGAAGCTTTCTTT

J gene: TRBJ2-3
V gene: TRBV24-1
clone size: few
D gene: TRBD2
CDR3 protein: CATSDSTTSGGYTDTQYF
CDR3 DNA: TGTGCCACCAGTGATTCGACTACTAGCGGCGGCTACACAGATACGCAGTATTTT

J gene: TRBJ2-5
V gene: TRBV14
clone size: few
D gene: -
CDR3 protein: CASSQDRNRPDIFKGTQYF
CDR3 DNA: TGTGCCAGCAGCCAAGATCGGAACAGACCGGATATCTTTAAGGGGACCCAGTACTTC

J gene: TRBJ1-2
V gene: TRBV20-1
clone size: -
D gene: TRBD1
CDR3 protein: CSPSGTGGAYGYTF
CDR3 DNA: TGCAGTCCCTCCGGGACAGGGGGTGCCTATGGCTACACCTTC

J gene: TRBJ2-1
V gene: TRBV12-3/TRBV12-4
clone size: few
D gene: -
CDR3 protein: CASSIPGYNEQFF
CDR3 DNA: TGTGCCAGCAGTATTCCGGGGTACAATGAGCAGTTCTTC

J gene: TRBJ2-7
V gene: TRBV12-5
clone size: -
D gene: TRBD2
CDR3 protein: CASSLREGWNYEQYF
CDR3 DNA: TGTGCTAGTTCCCTCCGGGAGGGGTGGAACTACGAGCAGTACTTC

J gene: TRBJ2-7
V gene: TRBV20-1
clone size: few
D gene: TRBD1
CDR3 protein: CSARDQDRDYEQYF
CDR3 DNA: TGCAGTGCTAGAGACCAAGACAGGGACTACGAGCAGTACTTC

J gene: TRBJ2-1
V gene: TRBV28
clone size: -
D gene: -
CDR3 protein: CASSPPRPNEQFF
CDR3 DNA: TGTGCCAGCAGTCCACCCCGGCCCAATGAGCAGTTCTTC

J gene: TRBJ2-1
V gene: TRBV10-2
clone size: -
D gene: -
CDR3 protein: CASSESGGGGLQRQFF
CDR3 DNA: TGCGCCAGCAGTGAATCCGGAGGGGGCGGACTCCAAAGGCAGTTCTTC

J gene: TRBJ1-2
V gene: TRBV9
clone size: -
D gene: -
CDR3 protein: CASSYDSEVAGYTF
CDR3 DNA: TGTGCCAGCAGCTATGACAGCGAGGTGGCCGGCTACACCTTC

J gene: TRBJ2-3
V gene: TRBV11-2
clone size: -
D gene: TRBD2
CDR3 protein: CASSKPGLQEHRYAYF
CDR3 DNA: TGTGCCAGCAGCAAACCGGGACTACAAGAGCACAGATACGCGTATTTT

J gene: TRBJ2-7
V gene: TRBV5-1
clone size: -
D gene: TRBD1
CDR3 protein: CASSRGRDRDFYEQYF
CDR3 DNA: TGCGCCAGCAGCCGAGGCCGGGACAGGGATTTCTACGAGCAGTACTTC

J gene: TRBJ2-7
V gene: TRBV20-1
clone size: -
D gene: -
CDR3 protein: CSATPGTSYEQYF
CDR3 DNA: TGCAGTGCCACGCCCGGGACATCCTACGAGCAGTACTTC

J gene: TRBJ1-2
V gene: TRBV27
clone size: few
D gene: -
CDR3 protein: CASQASAMRYTF
CDR3 DNA: TGTGCATCCCAGGCGTCGGCTATGCGATACACCTTC

J gene: TRBJ1-2
V gene: TRBV12-3/TRBV12-4
clone size: -
D gene: -
CDR3 protein: CASSLTEGDYGYTF
CDR3 DNA: TGTGCCAGCAGTTTAACCGAGGGGGACTATGGCTACACCTTC

J gene: TRBJ2-3
V gene: TRBV25-1
clone size: -
D gene: -
CDR3 protein: CASSGSERGTDTQYF
CDR3 DNA: TGTGCCAGCAGTGGGTCGGAGCGTGGCACAGATACGCAGTATTTT

J gene: TRBJ2-5
V gene: TRBV20-1
clone size: -
D gene: TRBD1
CDR3 protein: CSASRGQATETQYF
CDR3 DNA: TGCAGTGCTAGTAGGGGACAGGCGACAGAGACCCAGTACTTC

J gene: TRBJ1-2
V gene: TRBV27
clone size: -
D gene: -
CDR3 protein: CASSLYWRAGNYGHTF
CDR3 DNA: TGTGCCAGCAGTTTATATTGGAGGGCTGGGAACTATGGCCACACCTTC

J gene: TRBJ2-1
V gene: TRBV6-2/TRBV6-3
clone size: few
D gene: -
CDR3 protein: CASSYVEGNEQFF
CDR3 DNA: TGTGCCAGCAGTTACGTTGAGGGTAATGAGCAGTTCTTC

J gene: TRBJ2-7
V gene: TRBV19
clone size: few
D gene: TRBD1
CDR3 protein: CASTRTGSYEQYF
CDR3 DNA: TGTGCCAGTACCCGGACAGGGTCCTACGAGCAGTACTTC

J gene: TRBJ2-5
V gene: TRBV18
clone size: few
D gene: -
CDR3 protein: CASSPVAFVWETQYF
CDR3 DNA: TGTGCCAGCTCACCAGTCGCGTTCGTTTGGGAGACCCAGTACTTC

J gene: TRBJ1-1
V gene: TRBV2
clone size: -
D gene: -
CDR3 protein: CASSVEGSNTEAFF
CDR3 DNA: TGTGCCAGCAGTGTAGAGGGCTCGAACACTGAAGCTTTCTTT

J gene: TRBJ1-2
V gene: TRBV14
clone size: -
D gene: -
CDR3 protein: CASSQGIAGYTF
CDR3 DNA: TGTGCCAGCAGCCAAGGAATAGCGGGCTACACCTTC

J gene: TRBJ2-3
V gene: TRBV20-1
clone size: few
D gene: TRBD2
CDR3 protein: CSARTLSSGTTDTQYF
CDR3 DNA: TGCAGTGCTAGAACCTTATCTAGCGGGACCACAGATACGCAGTATTTT

J gene: TRBJ1-5
V gene: TRBV3-1
clone size: -
D gene: -
CDR3 protein: CASSHGTRNQPQHF
CDR3 DNA: TGTGCCAGCAGCCACGGAACGAGGAATCAGCCCCAGCATTTT

J gene: TRBJ1-2
V gene: TRBV10-3
clone size: -
D gene: TRBD1
CDR3 protein: CAISEPGRTGGYGYTF
CDR3 DNA: TGTGCCATCAGTGAGCCGGGCAGGACAGGGGGCTATGGCTACACCTTC

J gene: TRBJ2-7
V gene: TRBV27
clone size: -
D gene: -
CDR3 protein: CASSSLWTPYEQYF
CDR3 DNA: TGTGCCAGCAGTTCGCTGTGGACACCCTACGAGCAGTACTTC

J gene: TRBJ2-5
V gene: TRBV12-3/TRBV12-4
clone size: few
D gene: -
CDR3 protein: CASRPRTEETQYF
CDR3 DNA: TGTGCCAGCAGGCCGAGGACAGAAGAGACCCAGTACTTC

J gene: TRBJ1-2
V gene: TRBV12-3/TRBV12-4
clone size: -
D gene: -
CDR3 protein: CASSPFSSTNGYTF
CDR3 DNA: TGTGCCAGCAGTCCCTTTTCCTCGACGAATGGCTACACCTTC

J gene: TRBJ2-7
V gene: TRBV15
clone size: -
D gene: -
CDR3 protein: CATSTTGGGEQYF
CDR3 DNA: TGTGCCACCAGCACGACAGGTGGAGGTGAGCAGTACTTC

J gene: TRBJ2-3
V gene: TRBV29-1
clone size: -
D gene: TRBD1
CDR3 protein: CSAAPGQGRRYAYF
CDR3 DNA: TGCAGCGCCGCCCCGGGACAGGGTCGCAGATACGCGTATTTT

J gene: TRBJ2-7
V gene: TRBV7-9
clone size: -
D gene: TRBD2
CDR3 protein: CASSLAGLAHEQYF
CDR3 DNA: TGTGCCAGCAGCTTAGCGGGACTAGCCCACGAGCAGTACTTC

J gene: TRBJ2-7
V gene: TRBV3-1
clone size: -
D gene: -
CDR3 protein: CASSSWETLYF
CDR3 DNA: TGTGCCAGCAGCTCTTGGGAGACCCTGTACTTC

J gene: TRBJ2-7
V gene: TRBV20-1
clone size: -
D gene: TRBD1
CDR3 protein: CSARATGAAYEQYF
CDR3 DNA: TGCAGTGCTAGGGCGACAGGGGCGGCCTACGAGCAGTACTTC

J gene: TRBJ1-2
V gene: TRBV20-1
clone size: few
D gene: TRBD1
CDR3 protein: CSASVAGGNYGYTF
CDR3 DNA: TGCAGTGCTAGTGTGGCAGGGGGTAACTATGGCTACACCTTC

J gene: TRBJ2-7
V gene: TRBV20-1
clone size: few
D gene: -
CDR3 protein: CSASGVTYEQYF
CDR3 DNA: TGCAGTGCTAGTGGTGTTACCTACGAGCAGTACTTC

J gene: TRBJ2-1
V gene: TRBV20-1
clone size: -
D gene: TRBD2
CDR3 protein: CSAKRGASSYNEQFF
CDR3 DNA: TGCAGTGCAAAGCGGGGGGCAAGCTCCTACAATGAGCAGTTCTTC

J gene: TRBJ1-2
V gene: TRBV18
clone size: -
D gene: -
CDR3 protein: CASSSLAGQGSYTF
CDR3 DNA: TGTGCCAGCTCCTCGTTGGCGGGACAAGGATCCTACACCTTC

J gene: TRBJ2-6
V gene: TRBV18
clone size: -
D gene: -
CDR3 protein: CASSPFSSGLLSGANALTF
CDR3 DNA: TGTGCCAGCTCACCCTTTTCCTCGGGACTCCTCTCTGGGGCCAACGCCCTGACTTTC